The next 24 T cell receptor beta chains were all read from a single sample in a study of persistence of HIV-infected CD4 T cells. Antigens of these TCRs are unknown. Cells were stimulated with overlapping HIV-1 Gag 15-mer peptides. CD40L-negative CD69-negative CD45RO-high memory CD4+ T cells were sorted as populations depleted of antigen-responding cells. Sequencing used immunoSEQ version 4 in survey mode. Profiled with immunoSEQ multiplex PCR; TCRdb holds only in-frame clones, not every one. Seen here are about 64,000 clones, 70% to 75% observed once, and the top ten hold 1.5% to 2%. Sample: CD4+ T cells sorted from PBMCs after roughly 18-hour stimulation, taken from a patient who received antiretroviral therapy. Every receptor here comes from an adult man with HIV who was CMV-seropositive.

This rearrangement joins TRBV18 to TRBJ1-1; D gene uncertain. In germline, CDR1 is KGHSH, CDR2 LQKENI. There are 15 residues in the CDR3. V was cut by 4 bases and J by 1 base, with 13 bases left in between. In DNA form, the CDR3 reads TGTGCCAGCTCACTAGGAGGTAATCGGAACACTGAAGCTTTCTTT. This sequence encodes CASSLGGNRNTEAFF.

This chain joins TRBV28 and TRBJ2-7; tentative D call: TRBD2 (6 bases). The V gene's germline CDR1 is MDHEN and CDR2 SYDVKM. Trimming removed 3 bases from V and 7 bases from J, with 13 bases in between. The CDR3 runs to 13 residues. The CDR3 DNA follows: TGTGCCAGCAGTTTCGAGTCTGGGAGGGAGCAGTACTTC. This encodes CASSFESGREQYF.

The chain has TRBV9 and TRBJ1-6; maybe TRBD1 (6 bases). V was clipped by 3 bases and J by 7 bases, with 14 bases between them. The CDR3 covers 15 residues. CDR1 is SGDLS, CDR2 YYNGEE, per germline. Written as DNA, the CDR3 is TGTGCCAGCAGCGCCTCGACAGGACGAAATTCACCCCTCCACTTT. Translating gives CASSASTGRNSPLHF.

This clone rates as medium-sized (0.01 to 0.1%). The genes are TRBV20-1 and TRBJ1-4; TRBD1 might be the D (6 bases). This CDR3 region has 12 residues. V lost 3 bases and J 6 bases, leaving 8 bases between the germline ends. Per germline, CDR1 DFQATT and CDR2 SNEGSKA (reference sequence). The CDR3 sequence: CSASEGDEKLFF. CDR3 bases: TGCAGTGCTAGTGAGGGGGATGAAAAACTGTTTTTT.

CDR3 sequence reads: CASSQDWGQGWQPQHF. For the CDR3, the DNA is TGCGCCAGCAGCCAAGATTGGGGACAGGGTTGGCAGCCCCAGCATTTT. The chain employs TRBV4-1 and TRBJ1-5; 9 bases line up with TRBD1. The CDR3 has 16 amino acids. With 0 bases clipped from V and 7 bases from J, the junction kept 7 bases outside the gene matches. CDR1 and CDR2 (germline): MGHRA, YSYEKL.

The chain links TRBV7-9 to TRBJ1-4; D ambiguous. This CDR3 is built from 16 residues. V shed 1 base and J shed 4 bases, with 13 bases lying between them. In germline, CDR1 is SEHNR, CDR2 FQNEAQ (reference sequence). The CDR3 nucleotides are TGTGCCAGCAGCTTAGGGCAGACGACAAGTAATGAAAAACTGTTTTTT. Amino acids: CASSLGQTTSNEKLFF.

Points on this clone: Other DNA sequences in this specimen translate into the identical CDR3. The J gene is TRBJ1-2, the V gene TRBV6-6; D may be TRBD1 (5 bases). The ends were cut back, 6 bases at V and 0 bases at J, with 11 bases in the middle. This CDR3 comprises 14 residues. Per germline, CDR1 MNHNY and CDR2 SVGAGI (reference sequence). For the CDR3, the DNA is TGTGCCAGCAGCCAGGGCCTCACTAACTATGGCTACACCTTC. It specifies CASSQGLTNYGYTF.

The J gene is TRBJ1-2, the V gene TRBV2; 7 nucleotides align to TRBD1. This CDR3 has 14 residues. Germline loops: CDR1 SNHLY, CDR2 FYNNEI. Trimming at V came to 6 bases and at J to 6 bases, leaving 10 bases not matched to a gene. The CDR3 loop is CASSPGGTVDGYTF. In DNA, the CDR3 is TGTGCCAGCAGCCCAGGTGGGACAGTGGATGGCTACACCTTC.

The chain links TRBV9 to TRBJ2-4, with D possibly being TRBD1 (5 bases). CDR1 SGDLS and CDR2 YYNGEE come from the germline V gene. The CDR3 has 12 residues. The V end was cut by 7 bases, the J end by 5 bases, with 10 bases between. CDR3 protein: CASGGAENIQYF. CDR3 sequence (DNA): TGTGCCAGCGGTGGGGCAGAAAACATTCAGTACTTC.

This clone was seen a handful of times. The sample has other DNA sequences that encode this CDR3 too. This chain connects TRBV7-8 to TRBJ2-7, with a possible D match to TRBD2 (6 bases). The CDR3 consists of 13 residues. Germline CDR1 SGHVS, CDR2 FQNEAQ. V dropped 5 bases and J dropped 4 bases, with 12 bases sitting between them. The CDR3 loop reads CASSQSGAYEQYF. The DNA of the CDR3 is TGTGCCAGCAGCCAGTCGGGAGCTTACGAGCAGTACTTC.

The chain combines TRBV19 with TRBJ2-3, with unresolved D. CDR3 length: 15 amino acids. Germline CDR1 reads LNHDA; CDR2 reads SQIVND (reference sequence). V lost 3 bases, J lost 6 bases, and 16 bases lay in between. The CDR3 bases are TGTGCCAGTAGTATCTCTGCGTCGACCTTGGATACGCAGTATTTT. It codes for CASSISASTLDTQYF.

In its sample, this clone ranks as medium-sized (0.01 to 0.1%). The V call is TRBV2, the J call TRBJ1-3; D not resolved. The CDR3 has 14 amino acids. Germline CDR1 and CDR2: SNHLY and FYNNEI. Trimming removed 8 bases at V and 1 base at J, with 12 bases between. This CDR3 is CASGLPESGNTIYF. Here the CDR3 DNA reads TGTGCCAGCGGATTACCGGAGTCTGGAAACACCATATATTTT.

V gene TRBV10-3 combines with J gene TRBJ1-2; 7 nucleotides agree with TRBD1. CDR3 size: 14 residues. V trimming: 6 bases; J trimming: 5 bases; junction bases outside the gene matches: 9. Germline CDR1 and CDR2: ENHRY and SYGVKD. The DNA of the CDR3 is TGTGCCATCAGGTCGACAGGGCCTAGGTATGGCTACACCTTC. Amino acid sequence: CAIRSTGPRYGYTF.

On this clone itself: The junction differs from germline at one of its ends, possibly a read error. This chain uses TRBV7-3 with TRBJ1-2, with 7 nucleotides matching TRBD1. The CDR3 loop spans 13 amino acids. Germline CDR1 is SGHTA and CDR2 is FQGTGA. The CDR3 spells CASSPANRDSLYF. The CDR3 nucleotides read TGTGCCAGCAGCCCCGCAAACCGGGACAGCCTCTACTTC.

The gene calls are TRBV27 and TRBJ1-2; possible D gene TRBD1, 5 bases. CDR3 length equals 13 residues. CDR1 and CDR2 (germline): MNHEY, SMNVEV (reference sequence). V was trimmed by 3 bases and J by 3 bases, leaving 8 bases between them. The CDR3, as DNA: TGTGCCAGCAGTTTCGACAGTGACTATGGCTACACCTTC. Translating gives CASSFDSDYGYTF.

This clone has only a few counts. V gene TRBV5-5 combines with J gene TRBJ1-1; no reliable D call. The CDR3 totals 14 residues. V was clipped by 2 bases and J by 1 base, with 9 bases between them. CDR1 is SGHKS and CDR2 is YYEKEE in the germline V gene (reference sequence). The CDR3 reads CASSLRERNTEAFF. CDR3 nucleotide sequence: TGTGCCAGCAGCTTAAGGGAGAGGAACACTGAAGCTTTCTTT.

The CDR3 region is CASSLGGDGREKLFF. Here the CDR3 DNA reads TGTGCCAGCAGCTTAGGAGGGGACGGTCGGGAAAAACTGTTTTTT. The gene calls are TRBV7-8 and TRBJ1-4, with D perhaps TRBD1 (5 bases). Per the germline V gene, CDR1 is SGHVS and CDR2 is FQNEAQ. CDR3 size: 15 residues. The ends were cut back, 1 base at V and 8 bases at J, with 14 bases in the middle.

This chain connects TRBV7-6 to TRBJ2-1, with 11 bases identical to TRBD2. The germline CDR1 and CDR2 sequences are SGHVS and FNYEAQ. Unmatched junction bases numbered 9, after V lost 2 bases and J lost 0 bases. The CDR3 sequence is 19 residues long. The CDR3 DNA follows: TGTGCCAGCAGCTTACTAGCGGGGGGCCCAAAAACCTCCTACAATGAGCAGTTCTTC. The encoded protein is CASSLLAGGPKTSYNEQFF. Drawing the rest from reference TRBV7-6 and TRBJ2-1, the complete variable domain is GAGVSQSPRYKVTKRGQDVALRCDPISGHVSLYWYRQALGQGPEFLTYFNYEAQQDKSGLPNDRFSAERPEGSISTLTIQRTEQRDSAMYRCASSLLAGGPKTSYNEQFFGPGTRLTVL.

The chain uses TRBV24-1 and TRBJ1-2; 7 bases line up with TRBD1. V trimming: 9 bases; J trimming: 2 bases; junction bases outside the gene matches: 2. Germline lookup yields CDR1 KGHDR and CDR2 SFDVKD. The CDR3 has 12 amino acids. CDR3 nucleotide sequence: TGTGCCACCTGGGGACAGAACTATGGCTACACCTTC. This encodes CATWGQNYGYTF.

This clone qualifies as medium-sized. The V call is TRBV7-8, the J call TRBJ1-6; D gene unclear. This CDR3 contains 13 residues. The germline CDR1 and CDR2 sequences are SGHVS and FQNEAQ. V was shortened by 5 bases and J by 7 bases, with 9 bases between the two germline ends. CDR3 bases: TGTGCCAGCAGCCCCCAGAGCAATTCACCCCTCCACTTT. Amino acid sequence: CASSPQSNSPLHF.

The J gene is TRBJ2-7, the V gene TRBV29-1; 9 bases are a match to TRBD1. The CDR3 has 15 residues. CDR1 and CDR2 from the germline V gene are SQVTM and ANQGSEA. V was clipped by 4 bases and J by 1 base; unmatched bases: 8. The chain's CDR3 is CSVVSQGARSYEQYF. The CDR3 bases are TGCAGCGTTGTGTCACAGGGGGCGCGGTCCTACGAGCAGTACTTC.

This chain links TRBV7-9 with TRBJ2-3, with 11 bases matching TRBD1. Germline CDR1 and CDR2: SEHNR and FQNEAQ (reference sequence). V lost 1 base to trimming and J lost 8 bases; unmatched junction nucleotides: 5. This CDR3 is 15 amino acids long. CDR3 DNA: TGTGCCAGCAGCTTAGAAGGGACAGGGGGAGGTACGCAGTATTTT. Translating gives CASSLEGTGGGTQYF.

The chain links TRBV7-9 to TRBJ1-1; tentative D call: TRBD1 (5 bases). The CDR3 runs 13 residues. Trimming removed 2 bases at V and 6 bases at J, with 10 bases between. Per germline, CDR1 SEHNR and CDR2 FQNEAQ (reference sequence). The chain's CDR3 is CASSLTTDSEAFF. CDR3 sequence (DNA): TGTGCCAGCAGCTTAACGACAGACTCTGAAGCTTTCTTT. The variable domain in full, completed from reference TRBV7-9 and TRBJ1-1, reads DTGVSQNPRHKITKRGQNVTFRCDPISEHNRLYWYRQTLGQGPEFLTYFQNEAQLEKSRLLSDRFSAERPKGSFSTLEIQRTEQGDSAMYLCASSLTTDSEAFFGQGTRLTVV.

V gene TRBV6-5 combines with J gene TRBJ2-7, with D unclear. Germline V gives CDR1 MNHEY, CDR2 SVGAGI. V gave up 7 bases and J gave up 1 base, with 5 bases separating them. CDR3 size: 11 residues. Written as DNA, the CDR3 is TGTGCCAGCACAGCTTCCTACGAGCAGTACTTC. It encodes CASTASYEQYF.